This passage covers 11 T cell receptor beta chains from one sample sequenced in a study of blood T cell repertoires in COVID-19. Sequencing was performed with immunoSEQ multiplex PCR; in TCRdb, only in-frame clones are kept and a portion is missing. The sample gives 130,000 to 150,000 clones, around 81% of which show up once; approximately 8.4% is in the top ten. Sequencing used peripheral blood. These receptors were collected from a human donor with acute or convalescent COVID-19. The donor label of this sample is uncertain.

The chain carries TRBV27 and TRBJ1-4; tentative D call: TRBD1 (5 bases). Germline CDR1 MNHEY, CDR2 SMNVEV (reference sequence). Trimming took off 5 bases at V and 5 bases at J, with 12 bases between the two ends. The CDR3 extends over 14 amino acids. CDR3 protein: CASSIKGANEKLFF. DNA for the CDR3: TGTGCCAGCAGTATTAAAGGGGCAAATGAAAAACTGTTTTTT.

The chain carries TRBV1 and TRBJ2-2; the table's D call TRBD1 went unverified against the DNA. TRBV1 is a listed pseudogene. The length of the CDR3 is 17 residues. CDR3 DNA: TGCACCAGCACCTCACCAGTGGGGGCGCCAGGGACCGGGGAGCTGTTTTTT. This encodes CTSTSPVGAPGTGELFF.

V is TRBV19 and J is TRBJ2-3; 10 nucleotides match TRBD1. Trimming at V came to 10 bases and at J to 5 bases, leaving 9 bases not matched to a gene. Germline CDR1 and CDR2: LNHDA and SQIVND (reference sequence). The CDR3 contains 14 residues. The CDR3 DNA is TGTGCCACCCGGGACAGGGGAAGGGGAGATACGCAGTATTTT. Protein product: CATRDRGRGDTQYF. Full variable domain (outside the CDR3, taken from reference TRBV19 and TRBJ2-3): DGGITQSPKYLFRKEGQNVTLSCEQNLNHDAMYWYRQDPGQGLRLIYYSQIVNDFQKGDIAEGYSVSREKKESFPLTVTSAQKNPTAFYLCATRDRGRGDTQYFGPGTRLTVL.

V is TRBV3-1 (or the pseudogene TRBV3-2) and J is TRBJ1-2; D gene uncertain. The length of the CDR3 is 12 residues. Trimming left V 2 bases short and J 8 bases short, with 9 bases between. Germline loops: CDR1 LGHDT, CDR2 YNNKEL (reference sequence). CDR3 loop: CASSQNSNGYTF. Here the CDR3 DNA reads TGTGCCAGCAGCCAAAACAGTAACGGCTACACCTTC.

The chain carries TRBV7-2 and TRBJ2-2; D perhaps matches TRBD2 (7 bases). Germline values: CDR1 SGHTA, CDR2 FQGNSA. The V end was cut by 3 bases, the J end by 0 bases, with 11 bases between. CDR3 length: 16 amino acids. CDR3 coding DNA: TGTGCCAGCAGCTTGAGGGGGGGATCGAACACCGGGGAGCTGTTTTTT. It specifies CASSLRGGSNTGELFF.

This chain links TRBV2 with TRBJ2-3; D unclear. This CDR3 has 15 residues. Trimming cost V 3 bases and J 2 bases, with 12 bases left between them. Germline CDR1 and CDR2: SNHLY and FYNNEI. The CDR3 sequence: CASSDPGLSTDTQYF. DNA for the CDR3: TGTGCCAGCAGTGACCCGGGTCTATCCACAGATACGCAGTATTTT.

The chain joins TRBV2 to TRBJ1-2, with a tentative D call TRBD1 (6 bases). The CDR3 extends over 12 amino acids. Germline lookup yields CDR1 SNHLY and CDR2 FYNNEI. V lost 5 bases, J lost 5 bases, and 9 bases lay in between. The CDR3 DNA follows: TGTGCCAGCAGTACAGGGCGATATGGCTACACCTTC. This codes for CASSTGRYGYTF.

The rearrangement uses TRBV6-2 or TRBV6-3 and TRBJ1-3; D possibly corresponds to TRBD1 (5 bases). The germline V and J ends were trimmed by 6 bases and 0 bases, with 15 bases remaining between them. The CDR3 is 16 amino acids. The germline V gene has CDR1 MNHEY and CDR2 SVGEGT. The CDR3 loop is CASSPGGVRSGNTIYF. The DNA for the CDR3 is TGTGCCAGCAGCCCCGGGGGAGTCCGCTCTGGAAACACCATATATTTT.

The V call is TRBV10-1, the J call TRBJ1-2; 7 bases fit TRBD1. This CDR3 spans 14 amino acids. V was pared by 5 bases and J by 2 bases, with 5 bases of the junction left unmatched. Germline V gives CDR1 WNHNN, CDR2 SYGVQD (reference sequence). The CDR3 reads CASSPGTVNYGYTF. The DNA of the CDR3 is TGCGCCAGCAGTCCCGGGACAGTAAACTATGGCTACACCTTC.

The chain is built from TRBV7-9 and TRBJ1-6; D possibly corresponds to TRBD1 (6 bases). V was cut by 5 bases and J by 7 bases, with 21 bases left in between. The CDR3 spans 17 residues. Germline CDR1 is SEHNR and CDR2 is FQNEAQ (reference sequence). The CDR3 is CASSLLQGIPENSPLHF. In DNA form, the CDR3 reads TGTGCCAGCAGCCTACTCCAGGGGATCCCTGAGAATTCACCCCTCCACTTT.

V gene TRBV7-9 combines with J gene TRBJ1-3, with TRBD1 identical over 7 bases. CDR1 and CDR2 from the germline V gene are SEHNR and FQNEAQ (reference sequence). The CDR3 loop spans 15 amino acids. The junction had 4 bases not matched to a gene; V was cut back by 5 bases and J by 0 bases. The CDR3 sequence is CASSPGTASGNTIYF. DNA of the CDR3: TGTGCCAGCAGCCCAGGGACAGCCTCTGGAAACACCATATATTTT.